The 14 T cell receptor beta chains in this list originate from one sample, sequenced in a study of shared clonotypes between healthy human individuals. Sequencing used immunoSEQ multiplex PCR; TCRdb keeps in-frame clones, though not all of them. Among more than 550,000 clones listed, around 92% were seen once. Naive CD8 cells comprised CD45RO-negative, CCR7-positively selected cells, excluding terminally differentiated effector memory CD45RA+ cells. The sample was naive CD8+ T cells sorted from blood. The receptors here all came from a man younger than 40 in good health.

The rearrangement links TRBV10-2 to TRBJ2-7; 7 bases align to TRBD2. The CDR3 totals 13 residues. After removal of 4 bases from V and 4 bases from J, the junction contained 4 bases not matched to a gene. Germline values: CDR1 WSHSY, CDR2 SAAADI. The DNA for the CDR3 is TGCGCCAGCAGTGTTTCCGGGGGGTACGAGCAGTACTTC. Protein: CASSVSGGYEQYF.

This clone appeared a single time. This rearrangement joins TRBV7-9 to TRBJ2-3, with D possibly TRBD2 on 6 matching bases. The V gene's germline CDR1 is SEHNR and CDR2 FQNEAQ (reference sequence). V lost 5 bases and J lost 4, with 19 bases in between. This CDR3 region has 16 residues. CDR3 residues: CASSDPGGGGSDTQYF. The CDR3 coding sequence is TGTGCCAGCAGCGATCCAGGCGGAGGAGGGTCAGATACGCAGTATTTT.

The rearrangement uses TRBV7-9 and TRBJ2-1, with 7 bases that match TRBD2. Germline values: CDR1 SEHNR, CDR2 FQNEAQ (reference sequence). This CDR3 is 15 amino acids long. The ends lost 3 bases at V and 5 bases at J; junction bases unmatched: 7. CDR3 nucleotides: TGTGCCAGCAGCTTTTGGCGGGAGCACGACAATGAGCAGTTCTTC. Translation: CASSFWREHDNEQFF.

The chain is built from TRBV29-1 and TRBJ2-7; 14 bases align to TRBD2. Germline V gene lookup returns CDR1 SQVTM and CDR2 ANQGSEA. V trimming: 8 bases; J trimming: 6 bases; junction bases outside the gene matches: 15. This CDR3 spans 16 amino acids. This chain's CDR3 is CSPDRVPGLAGVEQYF. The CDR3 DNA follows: TGCAGCCCCGACCGGGTGCCGGGACTAGCGGGAGTCGAGCAGTACTTC.

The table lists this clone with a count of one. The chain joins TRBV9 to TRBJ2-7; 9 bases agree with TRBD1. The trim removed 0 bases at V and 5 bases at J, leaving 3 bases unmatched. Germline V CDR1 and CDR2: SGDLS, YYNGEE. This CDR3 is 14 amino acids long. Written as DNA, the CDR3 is TGTGCCAGCAGCGTAGACAGGGGGCAAGACGAGCAGTACTTC. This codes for CASSVDRGQDEQYF.

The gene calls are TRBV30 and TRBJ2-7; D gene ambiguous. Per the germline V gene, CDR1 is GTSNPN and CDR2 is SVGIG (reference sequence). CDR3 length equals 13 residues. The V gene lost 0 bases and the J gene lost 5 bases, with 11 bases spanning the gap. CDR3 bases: TGTGCCTGGAGTGTATGGTCCGAGGACGAGCAGTACTTC. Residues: CAWSVWSEDEQYF.

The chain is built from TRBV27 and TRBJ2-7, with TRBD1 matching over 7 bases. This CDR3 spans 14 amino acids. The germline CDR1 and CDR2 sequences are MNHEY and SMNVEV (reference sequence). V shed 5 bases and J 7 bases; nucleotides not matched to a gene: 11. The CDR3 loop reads CASSMYRGVGEQYF. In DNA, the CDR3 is TGTGCCAGCAGTATGTACAGGGGTGTGGGGGAGCAGTACTTC.

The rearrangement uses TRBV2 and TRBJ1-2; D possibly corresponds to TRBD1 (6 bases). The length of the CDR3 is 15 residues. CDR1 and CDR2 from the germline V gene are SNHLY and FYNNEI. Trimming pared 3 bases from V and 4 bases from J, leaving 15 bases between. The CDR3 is CASSDWGGPAYGYTF. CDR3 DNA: TGTGCCAGCAGTGATTGGGGGGGGCCGGCCTATGGCTACACCTTC.

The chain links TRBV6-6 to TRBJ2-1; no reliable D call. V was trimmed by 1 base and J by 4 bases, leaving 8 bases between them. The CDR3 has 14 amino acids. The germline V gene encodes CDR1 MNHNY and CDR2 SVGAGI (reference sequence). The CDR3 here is CASSYLLSYNEQFF. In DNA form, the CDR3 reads TGTGCCAGCAGTTACTTACTCAGTTACAATGAGCAGTTCTTC.

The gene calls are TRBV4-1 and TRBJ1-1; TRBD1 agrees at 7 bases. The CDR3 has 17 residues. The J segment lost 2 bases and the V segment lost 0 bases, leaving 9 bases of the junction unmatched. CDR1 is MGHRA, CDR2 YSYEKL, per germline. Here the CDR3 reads CASSQDNPTGRNTEAFF. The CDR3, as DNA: TGCGCCAGCAGCCAAGATAACCCGACAGGGAGAAACACTGAAGCTTTCTTT.

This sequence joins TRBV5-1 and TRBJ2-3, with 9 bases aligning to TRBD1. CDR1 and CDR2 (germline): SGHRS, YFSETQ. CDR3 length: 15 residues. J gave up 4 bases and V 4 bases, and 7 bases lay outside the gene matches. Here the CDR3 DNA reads TGCGCCAGCAGCCCCGGGACAGGGCACGCAGATACGCAGTATTTT. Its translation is CASSPGTGHADTQYF.

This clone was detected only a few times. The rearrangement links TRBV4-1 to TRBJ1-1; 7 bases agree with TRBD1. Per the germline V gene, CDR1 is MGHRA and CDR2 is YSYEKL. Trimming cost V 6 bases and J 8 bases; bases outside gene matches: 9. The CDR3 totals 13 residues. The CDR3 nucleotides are TGCGCCAGCAGGAGGGACAGCCGAGAAGAAGCTTTCTTT. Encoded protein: CASRRDSREEAFF.

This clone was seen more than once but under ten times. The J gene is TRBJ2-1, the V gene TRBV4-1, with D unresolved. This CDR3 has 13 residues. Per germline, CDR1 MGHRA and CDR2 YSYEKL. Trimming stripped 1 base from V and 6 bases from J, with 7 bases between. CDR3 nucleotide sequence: TGCGCCAGCAGCCAAGGGTTCGCCAATGAGCAGTTCTTC. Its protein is CASSQGFANEQFF.

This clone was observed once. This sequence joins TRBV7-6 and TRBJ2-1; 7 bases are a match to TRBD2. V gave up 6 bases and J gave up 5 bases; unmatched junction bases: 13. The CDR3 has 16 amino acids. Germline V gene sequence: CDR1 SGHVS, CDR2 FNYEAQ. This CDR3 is CASSSALAGNHNEQFF. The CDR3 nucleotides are TGTGCCAGCAGTTCAGCGTTAGCGGGCAACCACAATGAGCAGTTCTTC.